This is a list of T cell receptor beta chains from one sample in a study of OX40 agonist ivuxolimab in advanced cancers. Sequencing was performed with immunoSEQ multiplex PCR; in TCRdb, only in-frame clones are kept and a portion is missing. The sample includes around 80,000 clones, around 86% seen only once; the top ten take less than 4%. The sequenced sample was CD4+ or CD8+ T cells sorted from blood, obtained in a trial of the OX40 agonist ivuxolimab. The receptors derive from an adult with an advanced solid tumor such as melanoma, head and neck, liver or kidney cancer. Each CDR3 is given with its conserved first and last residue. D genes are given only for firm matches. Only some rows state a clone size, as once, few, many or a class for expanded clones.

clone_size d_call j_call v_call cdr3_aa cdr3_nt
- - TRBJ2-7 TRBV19 CASSMGGSPPYEQYF TGTGCCAGTAGTATGGGCGGGTCACCCCCCTACGAGCAGTACTTC
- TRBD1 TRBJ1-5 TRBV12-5 CASGLYIRTGKGQPQHF TGTGCTAGTGGTTTGTACATCCGGACAGGGAAGGGTCAGCCCCAGCATTTT
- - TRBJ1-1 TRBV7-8 CASSLDWGNTEAFF TGTGCCAGCAGCTTAGATTGGGGGAACACTGAAGCTTTCTTT
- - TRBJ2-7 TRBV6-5 CASSYGGAGGYEQYF TGTGCCAGCAGTTACGGCGGGGCTGGGGGCTACGAGCAGTACTTC
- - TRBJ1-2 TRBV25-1 CASSGGMYGYTF TGTGCCAGCAGTGGGGGAATGTATGGCTACACCTTC
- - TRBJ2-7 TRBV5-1 CASRGTFAYEQYF TGCGCCAGCAGAGGGACGTTTGCCTACGAGCAGTACTTC
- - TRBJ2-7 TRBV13 CASSLGGRGSYEQYF TGTGCCAGCAGCCTAGGGGGGCGGGGCTCCTACGAGCAGTACTTC
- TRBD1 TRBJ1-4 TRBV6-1 CASSETGGRGEKLSF TGTGCCAGCAGTGAAACCGGTGGCAGGGGGGAAAAACTGTCTTTT
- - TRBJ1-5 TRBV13 CASSLKYSNQPQHF TGTGCCAGCAGCTTAAAGTATAGCAATCAGCCCCAGCATTTT
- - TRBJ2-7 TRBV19 CASSIDSIAASYEQYF TGTGCCAGTAGTATAGATAGTATAGCGGCGTCCTACGAGCAGTACTTC
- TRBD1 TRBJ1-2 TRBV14 CASSQEVQGFSGYTF TGTGCCAGCAGCCAAGAGGTACAGGGGTTCAGTGGCTACACCTTC
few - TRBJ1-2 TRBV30 CASPGGYGYTF TGTGCCTCGCCAGGAGGATATGGCTACACCTTC
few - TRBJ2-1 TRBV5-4 CASAVDSERHNEQFF TGTGCCAGCGCCGTCGATTCTGAGCGGCACAATGAGCAGTTCTTC
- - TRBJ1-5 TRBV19 CASSRGDRNQPQHF TGTGCCAGTAGTCGTGGGGATCGCAATCAGCCCCAGCATTTT
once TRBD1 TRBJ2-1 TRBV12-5 CASGRPGTVSYNEQFF TGTGCTAGTGGCAGACCCGGGACAGTCTCCTACAATGAGCAGTTCTTC
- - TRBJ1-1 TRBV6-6 CASSYSRPNTEAFF TGTGCCAGCAGTTACTCGCGGCCGAACACTGAAGCTTTCTTT
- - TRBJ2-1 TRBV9 CASSVTTGFSYNEQFF TGTGCCAGCAGCGTCACTACAGGCTTCTCCTACAATGAGCAGTTCTTC
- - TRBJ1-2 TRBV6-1 CACQQGISIHTF TGTGCCTGCCAACAGGGAATTAGTATTCACACCTTC
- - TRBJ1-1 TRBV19 CASSAGAPNTEAFF TGTGCCAGTAGTGCGGGGGCCCCGAACACTGAAGCTTTCTTT
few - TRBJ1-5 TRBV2 CASSVARYSNQPQHF TGTGCCAGCAGTGTGGCCAGATATAGCAATCAGCCCCAGCATTTT
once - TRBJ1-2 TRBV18 CASSARLPTGYTF TGTGCCAGCTCTGCACGCCTTCCGACTGGCTACACCTTC
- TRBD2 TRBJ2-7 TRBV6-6 CASSRGLANYEQYF TGTGCCAGCAGTCGGGGACTAGCGAACTACGAGCAGTACTTC
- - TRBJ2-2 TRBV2 CASSVRGLGTGELFF TGTGCCAGCAGTGTTAGGGGTTTAGGGACCGGGGAGCTGTTTTTT
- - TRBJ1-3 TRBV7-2 CASSLYGSGNTIYF TGTGCCAGCAGCTTATACGGCTCTGGAAACACCATATATTTT
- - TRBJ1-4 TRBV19 CASSKRGLSEKLFF TGTGCCAGTAGTAAACGGGGGTTGAGTGAAAAACTGTTTTTT
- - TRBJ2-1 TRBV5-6 CASSFRSGTIGNEQFF TGTGCCAGCAGCTTTCGGAGCGGAACTATTGGGAATGAGCAGTTCTTC
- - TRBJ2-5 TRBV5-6 CASSLIRKGQETQYF TGTGCCAGCAGCTTGATCCGAAAGGGGCAAGAGACCCAGTACTTC
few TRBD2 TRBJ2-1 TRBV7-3 CASSLTASGGKQFF TGTGCCAGCAGCTTAACCGCTAGCGGGGGCAAGCAGTTCTTC
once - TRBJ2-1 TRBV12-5 CASGDGLNYNEQFF TGTGCTAGTGGAGATGGACTAAACTACAATGAGCAGTTCTTC
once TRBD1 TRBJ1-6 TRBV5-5 CASSPDRSSYNSPLHF TGTGCCAGCAGCCCGGACAGGAGCTCCTATAATTCACCCCTCCACTTT
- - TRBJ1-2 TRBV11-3 CASSSLREGRGYTF TGTGCCAGCAGCTCCCTTAGGGAGGGCCGGGGCTACACCTTC
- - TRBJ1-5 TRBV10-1 CASSEYRDWGQPQHF TGCGCCAGCAGTGAGTACAGGGACTGGGGTCAGCCCCAGCATTTT
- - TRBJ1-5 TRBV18 CASSPPGVSSNQPQHF TGTGCCAGCTCACCCCCGGGGGTTTCTAGCAATCAGCCCCAGCATTTT
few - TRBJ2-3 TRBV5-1 CASSLMTADTQYF TGCGCCAGCAGCTTGATGACGGCAGATACGCAGTATTTT
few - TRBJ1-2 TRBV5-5 CASSRDNYGYTF TGTGCCAGCAGCCGGGACAACTATGGCTACACCTTC
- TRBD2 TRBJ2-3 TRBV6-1 CASSQRQRELAQYF TGTGCCAGCAGCCAGCGGCAGCGGGAGCTCGCGCAGTATTTT
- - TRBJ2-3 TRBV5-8 CASSLALYQRTDTQYF TGTGCCAGCAGCTTGGCCCTTTACCAGCGGACAGATACGCAGTATTTT
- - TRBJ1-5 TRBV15 CASTENHPDQPQHF TGTGCCAGCACAGAAAACCACCCCGATCAGCCCCAGCATTTT
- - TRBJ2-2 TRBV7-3 CASSLRGAPGELFF TGTGCCAGCAGCTTACGGGGGGCTCCCGGGGAGCTGTTTTTT
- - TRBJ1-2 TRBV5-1 CASSLAGLSGYTF TGCGCCAGCAGCTTGGCCGGGTTGAGTGGCTACACCTTC
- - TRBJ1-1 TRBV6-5 CASHRGLNTEAFF TGTGCCAGCCATCGGGGGCTGAACACTGAAGCTTTCTTT
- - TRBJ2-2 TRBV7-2 CASSYGQPNAGELFF TGTGCCAGCAGCTACGGGCAGCCAAACGCCGGGGAGCTGTTTTTT
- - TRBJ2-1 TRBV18 CASSPQVRQSNEQFF TGTGCCAGCTCACCACAAGTAAGACAGTCCAATGAGCAGTTCTTC
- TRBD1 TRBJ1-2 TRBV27 CASSPLLRPQTGIGGYTF TGTGCCAGCAGTCCCTTACTACGTCCTCAGACAGGGATTGGTGGCTACACCTTC
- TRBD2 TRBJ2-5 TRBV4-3 CASSQDPRGEETQYF TGCGCCAGCAGCCAAGATCCTCGGGGGGAAGAGACCCAGTACTTC
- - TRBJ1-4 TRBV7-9 CASSLPMWQGGEKLFF TGTGCCAGCAGCCTCCCCATGTGGCAGGGAGGGGAAAAACTGTTTTTT
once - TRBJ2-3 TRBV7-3 CASSLTRADTQYF TGTGCCAGCAGCTTAACGAGGGCAGATACGCAGTATTTT
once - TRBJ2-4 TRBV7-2 CASSSPGYKNIQYF TGTGCCAGCAGCTCTCCAGGCTACAAAAACATTCAGTACTTC
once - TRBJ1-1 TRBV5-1 CASNPAPNTEAFF TGCGCCAGCAACCCCGCTCCGAACACTGAAGCTTTCTTT
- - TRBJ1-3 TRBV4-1 CASSQGERGNTIYF TGCGCCAGCAGCCAAGGGGAGAGAGGAAACACCATATATTTT
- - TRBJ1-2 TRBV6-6 CASSYDRTPYGYTF TGTGCCAGCAGTTACGACCGTACCCCCTATGGCTACACCTTC
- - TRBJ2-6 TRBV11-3 CASSLGGANVLTF TGTGCCAGCAGCTTGGGGGGGGCCAACGTCCTGACTTTC
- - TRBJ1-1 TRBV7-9 CASSLLRHAEAFF TGTGCCAGCAGCTTATTAAGGCACGCTGAAGCTTTCTTT
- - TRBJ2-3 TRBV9 CASSPQGRGYTDTQYF TGTGCCAGCAGCCCCCAGGGGCGGGGGTATACAGATACGCAGTATTTT
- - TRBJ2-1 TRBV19 CASSEILAGRQFF TGTGCCAGTAGTGAGATACTGGCGGGGAGGCAGTTCTTC